The entry below gives a single T cell receptor (beta chain) sequence along with its context. In its sample, this clone was seen once. Its recognized antigen is unknown. Base qualities are not at hand, and no much larger clone is one base apart. The immunoSEQ Assay, a bias-controlled multiplex PCR, was used to amplify TCRbeta CDR3 regions from genomic DNA. The paper's data handling went like this. The number of nucleated cells in each sample was estimated from the amplification of reference gene primers within the assay. To quantify the absolute abundance of each unique TCRbeta CDR3 rearrangement, sequence reads were collapsed and filtered. For each sample, productive Simpson clonality was calculated as the square root of Simpson's diversity index across productive rearrangements. TCRdb took over this immuneACCESS table, retaining in-frame rearrangements with V and J assigned. Such tables are incomplete; in checked studies, under half of the missing clones stem from an unresolved V gene, and the remainder is unexplained. V, J and clone size are taken as reported in that table, and D and trimming were inferred from the DNA itself. The sample records roughly 77,000 clones, roughly 73% of which are singletons. The ten biggest clones cover around 10% of the sample.

V and J are truncated by 5 bases and 3 bases respectively, leaving an intervening sequence of 16 bases. Per the germline V gene (reference sequence), LNHDA is the CDR1 and SQIVND is the CDR2. The CDR3, from cysteine to phenylalanine, totals 15 residues. The read is trimmed to its CDR3 DNA, 45 bases read in frame from base 1. This record comes from a study of blood T cell repertoires in COVID-19 (TCRdb year 2020). Background on the whole study: Samples from collaborators originated in the United States, Italy and Spain and spanned both the acute and convalescent phases of COVID-19. Nearly every sample came with metadata listing a de-identified subject ID, COVID-19 status, age in years and sex. Where available, HLA class I and class II types were taken from metadata supplied by the sample provider and were not determined by assay-based typing. The samples were drawn from the first 160 participants of the ongoing ImmuneRACE study and from some 1,300 subjects provided by 6 global collaborators. The dataset comprised deeply sampled blood TCRbeta repertoires from subjects exposed to, actively infected with, or recovered from COVID-19. The repertoires were released in a freely available public database meant as a resource for research on the immune response to SARS-CoV-2. The material from the prospective study consisted of cDNA or gDNA derived from T cells, B-cell-depleted T cells, or PBMCs. Overall study results and their limits: The amount of clinical and demographic metadata varied by source and participant and was provided uncurated.

Collaborating institutions collected whole blood in K2EDTA tubes following their own protocols. For TCRbeta analysis, collaborators shipped samples as frozen whole blood, isolated PBMCs, or DNA extracted from either of those sample types. Sequenced sample: peripheral blood. This receptor was obtained from a human donor in a cohort sampled during active COVID-19. The chain couples TRBV19 to TRBJ1-1; the D gene lacks a confident call. DNA sequence: TGTGCCAGTAGTCCGTTACTCCTAGTGGACACTGAAGCTTTCTTT. Its translation is CASSPLLLVDTEAFF.